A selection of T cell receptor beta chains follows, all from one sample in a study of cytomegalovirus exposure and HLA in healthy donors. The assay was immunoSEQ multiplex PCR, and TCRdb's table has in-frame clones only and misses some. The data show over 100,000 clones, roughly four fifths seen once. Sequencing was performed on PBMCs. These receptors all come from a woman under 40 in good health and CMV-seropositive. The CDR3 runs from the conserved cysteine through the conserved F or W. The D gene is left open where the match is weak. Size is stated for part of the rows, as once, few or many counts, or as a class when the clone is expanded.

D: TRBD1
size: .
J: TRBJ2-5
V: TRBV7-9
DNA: TGTGCCAGCAGCTTAGGGCGACAGGGTATGGGAGAGACCCAGTACTTC
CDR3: CASSLGRQGMGETQYF

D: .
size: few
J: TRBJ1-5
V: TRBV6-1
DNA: TGTGCCACCCGACCAGGGCTCAATCAGCCCCAGCATTTT
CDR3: CATRPGLNQPQHF

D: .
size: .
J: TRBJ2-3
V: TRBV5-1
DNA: TGCGCCAGCAGCTTGGCAGACACCAACACAGATACGCAGTATTTT
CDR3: CASSLADTNTDTQYF

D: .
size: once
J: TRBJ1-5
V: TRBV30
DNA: TGTGCCTGGAGTGGGGGGCATAATCAGCCCCAGCATTTT
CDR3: CAWSGGHNQPQHF

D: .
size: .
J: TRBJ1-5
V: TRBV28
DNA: TGTGCCAGCAGTTTACGGGTCCTGAGGGATCAGCCCCAGCATTTT
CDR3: CASSLRVLRDQPQHF

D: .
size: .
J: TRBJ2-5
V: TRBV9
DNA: TGTGCCAGCAGCGTAGGAACTAGACTCTCCGAGACCCAGTACTTC
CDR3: CASSVGTRLSETQYF

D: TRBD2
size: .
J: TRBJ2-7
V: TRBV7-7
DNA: TGTGCCAGCAGCTTAGGCGGGGGTGGCGAGCAGTACTTC
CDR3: CASSLGGGGEQYF

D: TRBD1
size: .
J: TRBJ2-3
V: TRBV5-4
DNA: TGTGCCAGCAGCTTGGACAGGGGGCTGTCAGATACGCAGTATTTT
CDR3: CASSLDRGLSDTQYF

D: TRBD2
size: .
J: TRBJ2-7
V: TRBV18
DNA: TGTGCCAGCTCCCCCCAGGGAGCGGGGCCCTACGAGCAGTACTTC
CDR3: CASSPQGAGPYEQYF

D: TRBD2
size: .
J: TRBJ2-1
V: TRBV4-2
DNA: TGTGCCAGCAGCCAAGAATTCCGACTAGCGGGTTGGTATGAGCAGTTCTTC
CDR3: CASSQEFRLAGWYEQFF

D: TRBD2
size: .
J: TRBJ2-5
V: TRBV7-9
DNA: TGTGCCAGCAGCTATCGGGGGGAAGAGACCCAGTACTTC
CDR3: CASSYRGEETQYF

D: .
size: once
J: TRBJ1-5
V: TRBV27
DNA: TGTGCCAGCAGTTTCGCAGTAGGCGGGAATCAGCCCCAGCATTTT
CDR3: CASSFAVGGNQPQHF

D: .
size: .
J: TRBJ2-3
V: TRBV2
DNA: TGTGCCAGCAGGAGGCCACAGGGCACAGATACGCAGTATTTT
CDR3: CASRRPQGTDTQYF

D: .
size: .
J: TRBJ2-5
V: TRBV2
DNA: TGTGCCAGCAGTGATCGCCGAACCCGGGAGACCCAGTACTTC
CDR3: CASSDRRTRETQYF

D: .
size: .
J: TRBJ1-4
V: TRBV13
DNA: TGTGCCAGCAGCTCCCGACAGAGTAATGAAAAACTGTTTTTT
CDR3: CASSSRQSNEKLFF

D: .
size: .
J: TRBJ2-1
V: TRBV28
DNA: TGTGCCGCCTCACTCGCCCGGGAGCAGTTCTTC
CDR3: CAASLAREQFF

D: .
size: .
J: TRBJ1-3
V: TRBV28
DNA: TGTGCCAGCAGACCGGGAGGCCAAAGAAACACCATATATTTT
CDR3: CASRPGGQRNTIYF

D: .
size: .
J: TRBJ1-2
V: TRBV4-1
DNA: TGCGCCAGCAGCCAAGAGTGGACAGTTAACTATGGCTACACCTTC
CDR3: CASSQEWTVNYGYTF

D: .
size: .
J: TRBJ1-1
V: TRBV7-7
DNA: TGTGCCAGCAGCGAAGACCGGGGTTTAGAGCCTTACACTGAAGCTTTCTTT
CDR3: CASSEDRGLEPYTEAFF

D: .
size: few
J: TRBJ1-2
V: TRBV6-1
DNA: TGTGCCAGCAGTGAAGTAGGGGACACTCACTATGGCTACACCTTC
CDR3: CASSEVGDTHYGYTF

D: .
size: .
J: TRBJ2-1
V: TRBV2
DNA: TGTGCCAGCAGTGTACAGGGCTACAATGAGCAGTTCTTC
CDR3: CASSVQGYNEQFF

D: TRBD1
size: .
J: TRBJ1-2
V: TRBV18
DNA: TGTGCCAGCTCACAGGGGGCGGACTATGGCTACACCTTC
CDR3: CASSQGADYGYTF

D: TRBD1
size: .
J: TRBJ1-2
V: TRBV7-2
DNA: TGTGCCAGCAGCCTCGGGGGCTCAGGGGGTGGCTACACCTTC
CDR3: CASSLGGSGGGYTF

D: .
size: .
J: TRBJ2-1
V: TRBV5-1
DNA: TGCGCCAGCACCACCGCTATGGGGGGGGGCCAGTCCTACAATGAGCAGTTCTTC
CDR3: CASTTAMGGGQSYNEQFF

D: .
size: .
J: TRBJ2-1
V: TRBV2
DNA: TGTGCCAGCATAGGAGGGCGGGTAGGGGAGCAGTTCTTC
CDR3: CASIGGRVGEQFF

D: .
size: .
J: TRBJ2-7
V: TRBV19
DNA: TGTGCCAGGAATCGCCGTGAGATGCCGAGCGGCCCAGCGCACTTC
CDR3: CARNRREMPSGPAHF

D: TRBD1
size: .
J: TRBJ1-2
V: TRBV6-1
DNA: TGTGCCAGCAGTGAATATGGGCAGGGGGATGGCTACACCTTC
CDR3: CASSEYGQGDGYTF

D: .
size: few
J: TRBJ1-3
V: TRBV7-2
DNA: TGTGCCAGCAGCTCAAACCAGGGCTTTGGAAACACCATATATTTT
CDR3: CASSSNQGFGNTIYF

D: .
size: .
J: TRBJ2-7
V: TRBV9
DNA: TGTGCCAGCAGCCCCGACAGCTTTTACGAGCAGTACTTC
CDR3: CASSPDSFYEQYF

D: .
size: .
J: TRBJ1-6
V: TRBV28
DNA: TGTGCCACGAGGGTGATTCCCTATAATTCACCCCTCCACTTT
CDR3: CATRVIPYNSPLHF

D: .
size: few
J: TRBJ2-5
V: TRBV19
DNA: TGTGCCAGTAGTCCGGCGGTAGCGAAGGGCCAGACCCAGTACTTC
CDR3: CASSPAVAKGQTQYF

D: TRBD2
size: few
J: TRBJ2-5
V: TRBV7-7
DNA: TGTGCCAGCAGCTTAGGGCTAGCGGGTAGAGAGACCCAGTACTTC
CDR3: CASSLGLAGRETQYF

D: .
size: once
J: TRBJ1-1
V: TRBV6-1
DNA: TGTGCCAGCAGCGTGAACCGCGGGAACACTGAAGCTTTCTTT
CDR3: CASSVNRGNTEAFF

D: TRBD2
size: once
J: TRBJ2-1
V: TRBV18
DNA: TGTGCCAGCTCACCCGATGCGGGGGTGCGATGGGAGCAGTTCTTC
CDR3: CASSPDAGVRWEQFF

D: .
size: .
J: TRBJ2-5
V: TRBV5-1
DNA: TGCGCCAGCAGCCGGGTCAGTTCAGAGACCCAGTACTTC
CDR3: CASSRVSSETQYF

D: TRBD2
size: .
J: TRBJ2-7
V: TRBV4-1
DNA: TGCGCCAGCAGCCAATTGTCTAGCGGGGGGCTGAGCTCCTACGAGCAGTACTTC
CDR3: CASSQLSSGGLSSYEQYF

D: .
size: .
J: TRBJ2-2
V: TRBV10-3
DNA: TGTGCCATCAGTGACGTCGGGAGAAGTGCCGGGGAGCTGTTTTTT
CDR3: CAISDVGRSAGELFF

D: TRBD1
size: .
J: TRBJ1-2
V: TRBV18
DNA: TGTGCCAGCCAAACAGGGGACTATGGCTACACCTTC
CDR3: CASQTGDYGYTF

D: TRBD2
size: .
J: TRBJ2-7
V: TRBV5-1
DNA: TGCGCCAGCAGCTTGGGTGCAGCGGGGGGGGTCTACGAGCAGTACTTC
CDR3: CASSLGAAGGVYEQYF

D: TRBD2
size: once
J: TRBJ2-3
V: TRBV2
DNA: TGTGCCAGTTCCAGACCGGGACTAGCGGGGGGAACGCAGTATTTT
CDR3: CASSRPGLAGGTQYF

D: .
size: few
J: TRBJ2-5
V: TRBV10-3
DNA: TGTGCCATCAGTGAAGCCATCCCCGCCCACCCTGCTGGGACCCAGTACTTC
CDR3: CAISEAIPAHPAGTQYF

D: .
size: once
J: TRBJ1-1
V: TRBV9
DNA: TGTGCCAGCAGCACTGGGACTGTTCCTACTGAAGCTTTCTTT
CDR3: CASSTGTVPTEAFF

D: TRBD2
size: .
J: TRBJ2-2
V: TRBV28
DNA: TGTGCCAGCCAGGATAGCGGGGTAGAGACCGGGGAGCTGTTTTTT
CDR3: CASQDSGVETGELFF

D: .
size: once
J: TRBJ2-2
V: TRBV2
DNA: TGTGCCAGCGCCAGGGGCGGCGGGGAGCTGTTTTTT
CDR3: CASARGGGELFF

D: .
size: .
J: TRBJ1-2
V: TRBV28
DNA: TGTGCCAGCAGTTTTACAATAGGGAGTGGCTACACCTTC
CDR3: CASSFTIGSGYTF

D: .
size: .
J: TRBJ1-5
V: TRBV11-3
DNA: TGTGCCAGCAGCTTGTCCAAGCCCCAGCATTTT
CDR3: CASSLSKPQHF

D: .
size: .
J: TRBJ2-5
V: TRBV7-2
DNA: TGTGCCAGCAGCCCCCGGGACTCGGAGACCCAGTACTTC
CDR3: CASSPRDSETQYF

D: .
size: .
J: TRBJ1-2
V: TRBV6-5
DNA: TGTGCCAGCAGTTACGCCGTCGTTGGGAGGGTTGGGGGCTACACCTTC
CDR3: CASSYAVVGRVGGYTF

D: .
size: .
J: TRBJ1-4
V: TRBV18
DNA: TGTGCCAGCTCACCAGCAGTGGGGAGTGAAAAACTGTTTTTT
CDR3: CASSPAVGSEKLFF

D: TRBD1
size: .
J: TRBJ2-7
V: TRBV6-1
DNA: TGTGCCAGCAGTGTACAGGGAACAGGGGACGAGCAGTACTTC
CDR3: CASSVQGTGDEQYF

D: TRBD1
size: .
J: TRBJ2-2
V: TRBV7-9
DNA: TGTTCCAGCAGAACTGGGACAGGGACGAACACCGGGGAGCTGTTTTTT
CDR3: CSSRTGTGTNTGELFF

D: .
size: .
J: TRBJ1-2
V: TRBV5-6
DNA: TGTGCCAGCAGCTTAAGTCAGGGAAACTATGGCTACACCTTC
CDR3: CASSLSQGNYGYTF

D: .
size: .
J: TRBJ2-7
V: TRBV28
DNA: TGTGCCAGCAGGAGCCCCCCCCTCGAGCAGTACTTC
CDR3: CASRSPPLEQYF

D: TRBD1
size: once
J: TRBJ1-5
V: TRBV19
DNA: TGTGCCAGTAGCTGGGGACAGGGGACAAATCAGCCCCAGCATTTT
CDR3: CASSWGQGTNQPQHF

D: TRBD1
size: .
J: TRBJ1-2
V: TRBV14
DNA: TGTGCCAGCAGCCAGGCAGGGGGTGGCGGCTACACCTTC
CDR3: CASSQAGGGGYTF